These 11 T cell receptor beta chains share one sample of origin, sequenced in a study of regulatory T cells in long-lasting Graves disease. Documented time point: newly diagnosed GD, antithyroid drugs for less than 3 months. Construction of the TCR library relied on RNA isolated from PBMCs. Arm-PCR of CDR3 regions and iRepertoire HTBI primers were used to build TCR beta libraries. TCRdb analysed the multiplex PCR reads with MiXCR anew, one entry per CDR3 protein. The data contain approximately 360,000 distinct CDR3 sequences, 10% to 15% of them singletons. This same sample was also taken into another study, of T cells in Graves' hyperthyroidism and ophthalmopathy.

Sequencing used peripheral blood mononuclear cells (PBMCs), obtained at new diagnosis, from a patient treated with antithyroid drugs. The receptors shown here come from a woman younger than 30 with Graves disease.

This clonotype was detected ten times or more. This rearrangement joins TRBV6-5 to TRBJ2-4; D is perhaps TRBD1 or TRBD2 (5 bases each). Trimming left V 0 bases short and J 10 bases short, with 10 bases between. The CDR3 spans 13 residues. Germline loops: CDR1 MNHEY, CDR2 SVGAGI. For the CDR3, the DNA is TGTGCCAGCAGTTACTCCCGGGACCCTATTCAGTACTTC. Residues: CASSYSRDPIQYF.

This clonotype was counted at least ten times. The chain recombines TRBV20-1 with TRBJ1-2, with D tentatively TRBD1 (6 bases). CDR3 length: 15 residues. The V end lost 4 bases, the J end lost 3 bases, and 18 bases lay between the germline ends. Looked up from germline, CDR1 is DFQATT and CDR2 is SNEGSKA (reference sequence). CDR3 coding DNA: TGCAGTGCTACGCCACCACAGGGTGGGCACTATGGCTACACCTTC. This codes for CSATPPQGGHYGYTF.

V is TRBV20-1 and J is TRBJ2-7, with 13 positions matching TRBD2. Germline loops: CDR1 DFQATT, CDR2 SNEGSKA (reference sequence). The CDR3 length is 16 residues. Germline trimming cut 0 bases from V and 0 bases from J; bases unmatched to any gene: 2. DNA of the CDR3: TGCAGTGCTAGAGACGGACTAGCGGGGGTCTCCTACGAGCAGTACTTC. This encodes CSARDGLAGVSYEQYF.

This clonotype was seen repeatedly, ten times or more. The chain carries TRBV18 and TRBJ1-1; D gene ambiguous. Between the trimmed V and J ends, which lost 7 bases and 7 bases, there was a span of 16 bases. The CDR3 length is 13 residues. The germline gives CDR1 KGHSH, CDR2 LQKENI. The CDR3 spells CASFGRRSGEAFF. In DNA, the CDR3 is TGTGCCAGCTTCGGCAGGCGCTCCGGTGAAGCTTTCTTT.

At least ten counts were recorded for this clonotype. This chain uses TRBV12-3 or TRBV12-4 with TRBJ2-7; 7 positions match TRBD2. Trimming removed 3 bases from V and 1 base from J; junction bases left unmatched: 3. The length of the CDR3 is 14 residues. CDR3 bases: TGTGCCAGCAGTTTTGCAGCGGGGTCCTACGAGCAGTACTTC. Translation: CASSFAAGSYEQYF.

This clonotype was found many times. This rearrangement joins TRBV2 to TRBJ2-1, with 7 bases that match TRBD2. J was trimmed by 10 bases and V by 8 bases; bases with no gene match: 14. The CDR3 totals 14 residues. Germline loops: CDR1 SNHLY, CDR2 FYNNEI. Here the CDR3 DNA reads TGTGCCAGCCGGGCGGGAGTGGCGGCGATAGAGCAGTTCTTC. As protein: CASRAGVAAIEQFF.

This clonotype occurred many times. The J gene is TRBJ2-4, the V gene TRBV18; 15 bases are a match to TRBD2. Trimming cost V 0 bases and J 11 bases; bases outside gene matches: 14. The length of the CDR3 is 19 residues. CDR1 and CDR2 from the germline V gene are KGHSH and LQKENI. CDR3 nucleotides: TGTGCCAGCTCACCACCATCTTCCGGGACTAGCGGGAGGTGGCAGGTTCAGTACTTC. Residues: CASSPPSSGTSGRWQVQYF. Supplemented by reference TRBV18 and TRBJ2-4, the full variable domain reads NAGVMQNPRHLVRRRGQEARLRCSPMKGHSHVYWYRQLPEEGLKFMVYLQKENIIDESGMPKERFSAEFPKEGPSILRIQQVVRGDSAAYFCASSPPSSGTSGRWQVQYFGAGTRLSVL.

This clonotype was observed at least ten times. The chain joins TRBV5-6 to TRBJ1-3; TRBD1 is a possible D gene (5 bases). The CDR3 length is 12 residues. Germline CDR1 SGHDT, CDR2 YYEEEE. The V end was cut by 3 bases, the J end by 14 bases, with 15 bases between. CDR3 in amino acids: CASSSGFGTLYF. In DNA, the CDR3 is TGTGCCAGCAGCTCCGGCTTCGGGACTCTATATTTT.

This clonotype was seen more than once but under ten times. V usage is TRBV5-5 and J usage is TRBJ2-7; no definite D call. The germline V gene has CDR1 SGHKS and CDR2 YYEKEE (reference sequence). The length of the CDR3 is 14 residues. The V end was cut by 3 bases, the J end by 4 bases, with 14 bases between. The CDR3 region is CASSYSNPPYEQYF. CDR3 sequence (DNA): TGTGCCAGCAGCTACTCCAATCCGCCGTACGAGCAGTACTTC.

This clonotype has ten or more counts. This chain connects TRBV6-2 or TRBV6-3 to TRBJ1-2, with D perhaps matching TRBD1 (5 bases). The CDR3 is 18 amino acids. From germline, CDR1 is MNHEY and CDR2 SVGEGT. V lost 2 bases and J lost 0, with 19 bases in between. CDR3 DNA: TGTGCCAGCAGTTACGCTTACCATCGGATGGGGGCTAACTATGGCTACACCTTC. Translation: CASSYAYHRMGANYGYTF.

This clonotype was seen at least ten times. The chain carries TRBV28 and TRBJ2-5, with TRBD2 matching over 7 bases. This CDR3 spans 15 amino acids. The V gene end was trimmed by 4 bases and the J gene end by 2 bases; junction bases not matched to a gene: 7. CDR1 and CDR2 from the germline V gene are MDHEN and SYDVKM. The CDR3 here is CASSSLGGGQETQYF. The CDR3 region has the DNA TGTGCCAGCAGTTCTCTTGGGGGGGGACAAGAGACCCAGTACTTC.